This T cell receptor beta chain originates from a study of CD8+ T cells in alopecia areata (dated by TCRdb to the late 2010s). Background on the whole study: The treated patients took part in an open-label pilot trial in which moderate-to-severe alopecia areata was treated with oral tofacitinib at 5 to 10 mg twice daily. Biopsies were taken from tofacitinib-treated patients at baseline and at 4 and 24 weeks of treatment, and a later scalp biopsy was taken in several of the tofacitinib-treated patients. The RNA source kit depended on sample type: the PAXgene miRNA kit for fixed scalp, the miRNeasy kit for PBMCs, and the RNeasy kit for mouse skin. Amplification of TCRbeta CDR3 regions was done by immunoSEQ multiplex PCR using 35 Vbeta forward primers and 13 Jbeta reverse primers. Scalp clonality was compared across normal scalp (n=4), patchy alopecia areata scalp (n=8), and alopecia totalis/universalis scalp (n=8). Scalp tissue and sorted CD4+ and CD8+ peripheral blood T cells from patchy and totalis/universalis alopecia areata patients and from healthy controls were covered by human TCRbeta sequencing. In treated patients, disease severity was measured using the SALT score, which gives the percentage of scalp surface area affected. Tofacitinib was given for 6 to 18 months, followed by 6 months of follow-up off drug to assess delayed response and recurrence. In both human patients and the C3H/HeJ mouse model, the study applied high-throughput TCRbeta sequencing to look at T cell clonal expansion in alopecia areata.

The sample's treatment or condition label, in plain terms: oral pan-JAK inhibitor, 5-10 mg twice daily. From alopecia areata patients, peripheral blood was collected along with lesional scalp punch biopsies. PBMCs were separated by density centrifugation and stained for CD3, CD4 and CD8, after which CD4+ and CD8+ T cells were sorted on a FACSAria. Germline trimming: 1 base from V, 4 bases from J; junction bases outside gene matches: 4. CDR1 and CDR2 are drawn from the germline V gene (reference sequence): SEHNR, FQNEAQ. From cysteine to phenylalanine, the CDR3 is 15 amino acids long. Only the CDR3 region is kept as DNA, spanning 45 bases read in frame from base 1. The method was the immunoSEQ multiplex PCR assay. RNA was extracted from all samples and reverse transcribed into cDNA as template for TCR sequencing. First-strand cDNA was synthesized using SuperScript III with a 2:1 mix of oligo-dT and random hexamers. Amplification bias was assessed with a synthetic immune receptor repertoire, and residual bias was removed computationally. For the original study's pipeline: Raw reads were preprocessed to remove errors, and CDR3 was defined by IMGT conventions from the conserved cysteine to phenylalanine. Clonality was computed by normalizing Shannon entropy by log2 of the number of productive unique TCRs and subtracting the result from 1. Whether each scalp clone was CD4 or CD8 was inferred by checking scalp TCRbeta sequences against the CD4 and CD8 repertoires from sorted blood. TCRdb limited this immuneACCESS table to in-frame rearrangements with V and J called. A share of clones is missing; checked studies link under half to unresolved V genes, and the rest is unexplained. Clone size and the V and J calls come from that table; the DNA yielded D and trimming. Within this sample are some 180,000 clones, with 45% to 60% of them counted one time only. About 9.4% of the sample is in the top ten clones.

Concerning this clone itself: Its antigen is currently not known. Per-base quality was not reported, and no clone a single base away is much larger than it.

The research as a whole found: Shared TCR sequences between patients were less evident than in mice, which may be partly attributable to HLA diversity in the patient population. Resident alphabeta T cells in normal human skin are also sequenced, complicating scalp TCR repertoire analysis, unlike mouse skin dominated by gammadelta T cells. Because the treated cohort was small and had just a single nonresponder, larger studies are needed to establish links between baseline CD8+ expansion and response. Lesional scalp, especially in alopecia totalis/universalis, showed higher clonality and more expanded CD8+ clones than normal scalp, suggesting antigenic drive. Tofacitinib significantly lowered scalp clonality and the number of expanded CD8+ clones among the top 100 scalp clones. Many expanded lesional clones persisted in scalp and blood during tofacitinib treatment, which may partly explain relapse after stopping treatment.

The chain joins TRBV7-9 to TRBJ2-3; 8 bases in the junction line up with TRBD1. The TCR originated in a human donor with alopecia areata. The sample consisted of CD8+ T cells sorted from blood, taken at week 52, from a patient treated with tofacitinib. The CDR3 sequence is CASSLDAGGPDTQYF. The DNA sequence is given as TGTGCCAGCAGCTTAGATGCAGGGGGCCCAGATACGCAGTATTTT. Joined to the reference TRBV7-9 and TRBJ2-3 proteins, this CDR3 gives the full variable domain: DTGVSQNPRHKITKRGQNVTFRCDPISEHNRLYWYRQTLGQGPEFLTYFQNEAQLEKSRLLSDRFSAERPKGSFSTLEIQRTEQGDSAMYLCASSLDAGGPDTQYFGPGTRLTVL.